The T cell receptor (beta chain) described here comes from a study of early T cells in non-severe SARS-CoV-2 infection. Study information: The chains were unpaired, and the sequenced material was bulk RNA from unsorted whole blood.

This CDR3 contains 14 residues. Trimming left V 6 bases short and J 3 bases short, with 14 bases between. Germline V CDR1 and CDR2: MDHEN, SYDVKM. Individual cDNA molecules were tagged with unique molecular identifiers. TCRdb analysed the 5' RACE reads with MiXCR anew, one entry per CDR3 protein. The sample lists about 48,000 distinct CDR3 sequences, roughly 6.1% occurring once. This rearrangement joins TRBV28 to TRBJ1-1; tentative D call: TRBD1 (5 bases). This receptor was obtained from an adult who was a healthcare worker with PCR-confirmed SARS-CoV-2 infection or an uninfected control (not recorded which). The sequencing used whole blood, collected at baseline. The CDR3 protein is CASRPPRRDTEAFF. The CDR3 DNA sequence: TGTGCCAGCAGACCACCTCGCAGGGACACTGAAGCTTTCTTT.